The T cell receptor beta chain described here comes from a study of T cells in Graves' hyperthyroidism and ophthalmopathy. As for the study in general: Peripheral blood collection took place at initial diagnosis, before any treatment.

This clonotype was counted only a few times. Uncontrolled infections, other autoimmune diseases, pregnancy or lactation led to exclusion of patients. RNA transcripts served as the template for amplifying TCR beta CDR3 regions. Primed by the HTBI set, a first-round RT-PCR was run on the TCR CDR3. TCRdb re-called the multiplex PCR reads through MiXCR, storing one row per CDR3 protein. This sample has around 340,000 distinct CDR3 sequences, with approximately 15% found just once. This CDR3 region has 14 residues. Trimming cost V 3 bases and J 0 bases, with 8 bases left between them. The V gene's germline CDR1 is DFQATT and CDR2 SNEGSKA (reference sequence).

The receptor comes from a woman aged 25-40 years with Graves' hyperthyroidism. This chain connects TRBV20-1 to TRBJ1-4; D perhaps matches TRBD1 (5 bases). The sample taken for sequencing was blood. CDR3 DNA sequence: TGCAGTGCTAGGGGGCAGGCAACTAATGAAAAACTGTTTTTT. As protein: CSARGQATNEKLFF.